Below are 18 T cell receptor beta chains sequenced from a single sample in a study of T-cell reconstitution after alpha-beta-depleted transplantation in children. Using unique molecular identifiers, the investigators prepared the TCRbeta library. TCRdb reanalysed the PCR reads using MiXCR and keeps one entry per CDR3 protein. The sample has about 480,000 distinct CDR3 sequences; about an eighth are singletons. The specimen comprised PBMCs from the stem cell graft donor, sampled from the stem cell graft. The receptors derive from a human donor who donated a stem cell graft to a child with combined immunodeficiency.

This clonotype was found a few times. CDR3 DNA: TGCGCCAGCAGCGCTAGCTCATTCACCGGGGAGCTGTTTTTT. As protein: CASSASSFTGELFF. The chain uses TRBV5-1 and TRBJ2-2, with D maybe TRBD2 (5 bases). The germline V gene encodes CDR1 SGHRS and CDR2 YFSETQ. The CDR3 runs 14 residues. V was cut by 4 bases and J by 4 bases, with 11 bases left in between.

DNA of the CDR3: TGTGCCAGCAGCCGTCCGGGACAGGGGTTTAGACACATTCAGTACTTC. It translates to CASSRPGQGFRHIQYF. The chain employs TRBV7-2 and TRBJ2-4; TRBD1 matches at 10 bases. Unmatched junction bases numbered 12, after V lost 5 bases and J lost 8 bases. CDR3 length: 16 amino acids. Germline loops: CDR1 SGHTA, CDR2 FQGNSA.

Points on this clonotype: At one end, the junction sequence differs from germline, possibly due to a read error. This chain joins TRBV2 and TRBJ1-2; 8 bases line up with TRBD1. CDR1 and CDR2 from the germline V gene are SNHLY and FYNNEI. CDR3 size: 18 residues. In DNA form, the CDR3 reads TGTACCAGCAGTTTAGGCTGGGACAGGCTGGTTGATAACTATGGCTACACCTTC. Residues: CTSSLGWDRLVDNYGYTF.

This sequence joins TRBV7-9 and TRBJ2-5; D might be TRBD1 (6 bases). CDR3 length: 14 residues. V shed 1 base and J shed 4 bases, with 10 bases lying between them. Germline V lookup: CDR1 SEHNR, CDR2 FQNEAQ (reference sequence). Here the CDR3 reads CASSLDGGPETQYF. CDR3 nucleotides: TGTGCCAGCAGCTTAGATGGGGGCCCAGAGACCCAGTACTTC.

This clonotype was recorded many times. The CDR3 DNA is TGTGCCAGCAGCTTAAATCTACGACAGAGCTCCTACAATGAGCAGTTCTTC. This sequence encodes CASSLNLRQSSYNEQFF. The chain has TRBV11-2 and TRBJ2-1, with D tentatively TRBD1 (5 bases). The V end was cut by 2 bases, the J end by 0 bases, with 14 bases between. CDR3 length: 17 residues. The germline V gene encodes CDR1 SGHAT and CDR2 FQNNGV.

The V call is TRBV6-1, the J call TRBJ1-2; 7 bases match TRBD1. Germline CDR1 MNHNS, CDR2 SASEGT. The CDR3 spans 15 residues. V trimming: 8 bases; J trimming: 4 bases; junction bases outside the gene matches: 13. Here the CDR3 DNA reads TGTGCCAGCGCACCCGGGACAGTCTCTTTCTATGGCTACACCTTC. It specifies CASAPGTVSFYGYTF.

CDR3 DNA: TGTGCCAGCTCACCAGGGACTAGCGTAGTTCGTCTGCGGGAGACCCAGTACTTC. Encoded protein: CASSPGTSVVRLRETQYF. The V gene is TRBV18, the J gene TRBJ2-5, with 10 bases that match TRBD2. In germline, CDR1 is KGHSH, CDR2 LQKENI. CDR3 length equals 18 residues. J gave up 5 bases and V 2 bases, and 14 bases lay outside the gene matches.

This clonotype occurred many times. V gene TRBV15 combines with J gene TRBJ2-5; 7 nucleotides line up with TRBD1. Germline lookup yields CDR1 LNHNV and CDR2 YYDKDF (reference sequence). The CDR3 is 16 residues long. After removal of 3 bases from V and 1 base from J, the junction contained 8 bases not matched to a gene. The CDR3 reads CATSSNRGFGQETQYF. As DNA, the CDR3 is TGTGCCACCAGCAGCAACAGGGGATTTGGCCAAGAGACCCAGTACTTC.

In this sample, this clonotype turned up a few times. The rearrangement joins TRBV2 to TRBJ2-5; 12 bases line up with TRBD2. Germline lookup yields CDR1 SNHLY and CDR2 FYNNEI. The J segment lost 5 bases and the V segment lost 6 bases, leaving 7 bases of the junction unmatched. This CDR3 spans 15 amino acids. As DNA, the CDR3 is TGTGCCAGCAGAACCCTAGCGGGAGGGCGCGAGACCCAGTACTTC. Its protein is CASRTLAGGRETQYF.

This clonotype was detected a few times. The chain recombines TRBV20-1 with TRBJ2-1; D uncertain. CDR1 and CDR2 (germline): DFQATT, SNEGSKA (reference sequence). The V gene lost 2 bases and the J gene lost 4 bases, with 6 bases spanning the gap. The CDR3 has 12 residues. In DNA, the CDR3 is TGCAGTGCTAGACGGCCGTACAATGAGCAGTTCTTC. This sequence encodes CSARRPYNEQFF.

The table lists this clonotype with a few counts. V and J are TRBV3-1 and TRBJ2-3; a possible D gene is TRBD1 (5 bases). The CDR3 spans 18 residues. Germline CDR1 LGHDT, CDR2 YNNKEL (reference sequence). Trimming took 0 bases from V and 4 from J, leaving 20 bases between them. Here the CDR3 reads CASSQDRPKGWFADTQYF. CDR3 DNA sequence: TGTGCCAGCAGCCAAGATCGTCCCAAGGGGTGGTTTGCAGATACGCAGTATTTT.

The chain recombines TRBV6-2 or TRBV6-3 with TRBJ2-3; maybe TRBD2 (6 bases). The CDR3 is 14 amino acids. V lost 3 bases and J 2 bases, leaving 9 bases between the germline ends. Germline V gives CDR1 MNHEY, CDR2 SVGEGT. The CDR3 nucleotides are TGTGCCAGCAGTTATCTAGCGTCCACAGATACGCAGTATTTT. This translates into CASSYLASTDTQYF.

This clonotype was picked up a small number of times. J is TRBJ1-4 and V is TRBV14; D is unclear. This CDR3 has 14 amino acids. Germline lookup yields CDR1 SGHDN and CDR2 FVKESK. The ends were cut back, 4 bases at V and 7 bases at J, with 13 bases in the middle. This chain's CDR3 is CASSRPLGSEKLFF. CDR3 sequence (DNA): TGTGCCAGCAGCCGACCGTTGGGGAGTGAAAAACTGTTTTTT.

This sequence joins TRBV7-9 and TRBJ1-4, with a possible D match to TRBD1 (5 bases). The CDR3 sequence is 15 residues long. The V and J ends lost 4 bases and 7 bases respectively, with 16 bases between them. Germline V CDR1 and CDR2: SEHNR, FQNEAQ (reference sequence). CDR3 sequence (DNA): TGTGCCAGCAGCTCCCACCGGGACCCGGGTGAAAAACTGTTTTTT. Its translation: CASSSHRDPGEKLFF. Variable domain in full (rest from reference TRBV7-9 and TRBJ1-4): DTGVSQNPRHKITKRGQNVTFRCDPISEHNRLYWYRQTLGQGPEFLTYFQNEAQLEKSRLLSDRFSAERPKGSFSTLEIQRTEQGDSAMYLCASSSHRDPGEKLFFGSGTQLSVL.

The chain links TRBV11-2 to TRBJ1-6; tentative D call: TRBD1 (6 bases). From germline, CDR1 is SGHAT and CDR2 FQNNGV. This CDR3 contains 18 residues. V lost 7 bases, J lost 6 bases, and 25 bases lay in between. CDR3 residues: CASTQLARDRRCNSPLHF. The DNA for the CDR3 is TGTGCCAGCACTCAACTCGCGAGAGACAGGCGTTGTAATTCACCCCTCCACTTT.

The table lists this clonotype with a few counts. This sequence joins TRBV11-2 and TRBJ2-7, with D possibly matching TRBD2 (5 bases). CDR3 size: 18 residues. Germline V gene data show CDR1 as SGHAT and CDR2 as FQNNGV. The V end was cut by 0 bases, the J end by 4 bases, with 22 bases between. The CDR3 loop reads CASSLEDTLILEGYEQYF. The CDR3 DNA reads as TGTGCCAGCAGCTTAGAAGACACCCTAATCCTCGAGGGTTACGAGCAGTACTTC.

This clonotype was counted between two and nine times. V usage is TRBV12-5 and J usage is TRBJ2-3; TRBD1 matches 10 bases. This CDR3 is built from 15 residues. The trim removed 5 bases at V and 8 bases at J, leaving 10 bases unmatched. Germline lookup yields CDR1 LGHNT and CDR2 FRNRAP. CDR3 DNA sequence: TGTGCTAGTGGTCTGACAGGGGGCGGTCTCGGTACGCAGTATTTT. Its translation is CASGLTGGGLGTQYF.

This clonotype was seen many times. V usage is TRBV6-5 and J usage is TRBJ1-5; no firm D call. Germline V lookup: CDR1 MNHEY, CDR2 SVGAGI. Trimming stripped 2 bases from V and 2 bases from J, with 7 bases between. The CDR3 runs to 14 residues. CDR3 protein: CASSYREGNQPQHF. Here the CDR3 DNA reads TGTGCCAGCAGTTACCGGGAGGGCAATCAGCCCCAGCATTTT.